This passage covers 24 T cell receptor beta chains from one sample sequenced in a study of vaccination and CD4 T cells after COVID-19. Oncomine TCR Beta short-read sequencing was applied to DNA from cultured CD4+ T cells. TCRdb called the PCR reads again in MiXCR, with one record for every CDR3 protein. The sample has about 14,000 distinct CDR3 sequences, about 33% seen once; the top ten hold approximately 10%. Specified treatment: approximately nine-day PBMC culture with coronavirus spike peptide pools or control peptides (ViraFEST assay). These receptors lack a known antigen. The sequenced sample was CD4+ T cells from blood, cultured in vitro, obtained after SARS-CoV-2 vaccination. The source of these receptors is a human donor who had recovered from COVID-19.

This clonotype was counted a few times. The rearrangement links TRBV7-2 to TRBJ2-2, with 10 bases aligning to TRBD2. The CDR3 loop spans 17 amino acids. Germline V gene sequence: CDR1 SGHTA, CDR2 FQGNSA. V was clipped by 6 bases and J by 2 bases; unmatched bases: 9. CDR3 bases: TGTGCCAGCAGGTCGGGGACTAGCGCTTCCAACACCGGGGAGCTGTTTTTT. Translating it yields CASRSGTSASNTGELFF.

The V gene is TRBV7-8, the J gene TRBJ2-3; unclear D gene. V lost 6 bases, J lost 2 bases, and 12 bases lay in between. Germline CDR1 reads SGHVS; CDR2 reads FQNEAQ. The CDR3 spans 14 residues. Here the CDR3 DNA reads TGTGCCAGCAGTGCCGGAATACTCACAGATACGCAGTATTTT. It specifies CASSAGILTDTQYF. Using reference TRBV7-8 and TRBJ2-3 for the parts outside the CDR3, the full variable domain is GAGVSQSPRYKVAKRGQDVALRCDPISGHVSLFWYQQALGQGPEFLTYFQNEAQLDKSGLPSDRFFAERPEGSVSTLKIQRTQQEDSAVYLCASSAGILTDTQYFGPGTRLTVL.

This clonotype was counted between two and nine times. DNA of the CDR3: TGTGCCACCAGTGATACTAGCGGGAGGGCCTACAATGAGCAGTTCTTC. Translating it yields CATSDTSGRAYNEQFF. The V gene is TRBV24-1, the J gene TRBJ2-1, with 13 bases that match TRBD2. V dropped 3 bases and J dropped 2; count of bases not matched to a gene: 0. The CDR3 length is 16 residues. The germline gives CDR1 KGHDR, CDR2 SFDVKD.

In regard to this clonotype: A junction boundary mismatches the germline segment, possibly from a read error. The DNA of the CDR3 is TGTGCCAGCAGTCCGGACAGGTACTATGACTACACCTTC. This sequence encodes CASSPDRYYDYTF. The gene calls are TRBV6-1 and TRBJ1-2; the match to TRBD1 covers 7 bases. This CDR3 spans 13 amino acids. The V gene's germline CDR1 is MNHNS and CDR2 SASEGT.

The chain carries TRBV7-6 and TRBJ2-1, with D possibly being TRBD1 or TRBD2 (6 bases each). The CDR3 is 16 residues long. V gave up 4 bases and J gave up 5 bases, with 18 bases separating them. Germline-derived CDR1 and CDR2 are SGHVS and FNYEAQ. The CDR3 DNA reads as TGTGCCAGCAGCTCCACCCCCCGGGGGCCCAACAATGAGCAGTTCTTC. Its translation: CASSSTPRGPNNEQFF.

CDR3 bases: TGCAGTGCTAGCTGGGACCCCTACGAGCAGTACTTC. Its protein product is CSASWDPYEQYF. The chain couples TRBV20-1 to TRBJ2-7; D might be TRBD1 or TRBD2, each matching 5 bases. The germline V gene encodes CDR1 DFQATT and CDR2 SNEGSKA (reference sequence). V lost 3 bases, J lost 2 bases, and 8 bases lay in between. The CDR3 consists of 12 residues.

V and J are TRBV19 and TRBJ2-1; D may match TRBD1 or TRBD2 (6 bases each). The V and J ends lost 6 bases and 1 base respectively, with 16 bases between them. This CDR3 comprises 16 residues. From germline, CDR1 is LNHDA and CDR2 SQIVND (reference sequence). CDR3: CASSAAGGSSYNEQFF. The CDR3 DNA follows: TGTGCCAGTAGCGCCGCCGGGGGCAGTTCCTACAATGAGCAGTTCTTC.

A few counts support this clonotype. The rearrangement joins TRBV20-1 to TRBJ1-5, with a weak D call TRBD1 (6 bases). Trimming pared 4 bases from V and 5 bases from J, leaving 9 bases between. The CDR3 covers 12 residues. CDR1 DFQATT and CDR2 SNEGSKA come from the germline V gene (reference sequence). The CDR3, as DNA: TGCAGTGCTAACAGGGATGATCAGCCCCAGCATTTT. The encoded protein is CSANRDDQPQHF.

The V call is TRBV24-1, the J call TRBJ2-3, with D possibly matching TRBD1 (5 bases). The J call is uncertain, as TRBJ1-5 better fits the DNA end. The CDR3 extends over 16 amino acids. Per the germline V gene, CDR1 is KGHDR and CDR2 is SFDVKD. The CDR3 loop is CATSDLGGASTDTQHF. CDR3 nucleotide sequence: TGTGCCACCAGTGATTTGGGAGGGGCTAGCACAGATACGCAGCATTTT.

The rearrangement uses TRBV7-8 and TRBJ1-6; TRBD1 is a possible D gene (5 bases). Trimming removed 0 bases at V and 6 bases at J, with 18 bases between. This CDR3 is 18 amino acids long. Germline loops: CDR1 SGHVS, CDR2 FQNEAQ. CDR3 amino acids: CASSLAEGGGFSNSPLHF. The DNA for the CDR3 is TGTGCCAGCAGCTTAGCCGAGGGCGGGGGGTTCTCTAATTCACCCCTCCACTTT.

The V and J genes are TRBV29-1 and TRBJ2-5; D gene ambiguous. The germline V gene has CDR1 SQVTM and CDR2 ANQGSEA. This CDR3 has 13 amino acids. V was pared by 3 bases and J by 2 bases, with 10 bases between. DNA of the CDR3: TGCAGCGTTGATGGAGCAGCACAAGAGACCCAGTACTTC. Residues: CSVDGAAQETQYF. Based on the CDR3 plus reference TRBV29-1 and TRBJ2-5, the full variable domain is SAVISQKPSRDICQRGTSLTIQCQVDSQVTMMFWYRQQPGQSLTLIATANQGSEATYESGFVIDKFPISRPNLTFSTLTVSNMSPEDSSIYLCSVDGAAQETQYFGPGTRLLVL.

The chain links TRBV27 to TRBJ2-1; D unresolved. CDR3 length equals 13 residues. Trimming cost V 0 bases and J 15 bases, with 15 bases left between them. The V gene's germline CDR1 is MNHEY and CDR2 SMNVEV (reference sequence). The CDR3 nucleotides read TGTGCCAGCAGTTTATCACCCGGTTTGTACCCGTTCTTC. It yields the protein CASSLSPGLYPFF.

This clonotype turned up a few times. The chain carries TRBV7-6 and TRBJ2-5; D remains unclear. In germline, CDR1 is SGHVS, CDR2 FNYEAQ. CDR3 size: 16 residues. The V end was cut by 5 bases, the J end by 4 bases, with 20 bases between. This chain's CDR3 is CASSPRLDSFRETQYF. CDR3 nucleotide sequence: TGTGCCAGCAGCCCTCGACTCGATAGTTTCCGAGAGACCCAGTACTTC.

The V gene is TRBV27, the J gene TRBJ2-1; no firm D call. In germline, CDR1 is MNHEY, CDR2 SMNVEV (reference sequence). V dropped 5 bases and J dropped 4 bases, with 18 bases sitting between them. The CDR3 runs 16 residues. The CDR3 region is CASSRFADARYNEQFF. The DNA for the CDR3 is TGTGCCAGCAGTCGGTTCGCGGACGCCAGATACAATGAGCAGTTCTTC.

The gene calls are TRBV11-3 and TRBJ2-2, with unresolved D. V was shortened by 3 bases and J by 7 bases, with 3 bases between the two germline ends. Germline V gene sequence: CDR1 SGHNT, CDR2 YENEEA. This CDR3 region has 11 residues. CDR3 sequence reads: CASSFDGELFF. CDR3 DNA sequence: TGTGCCAGCAGCTTCGACGGGGAGCTGTTTTTT.

In this sample, this clonotype turned up a few times. This chain links TRBV6-1 with TRBJ1-1; TRBD1 agrees at 7 bases. The ends lost 6 bases at V and 4 bases at J; junction bases unmatched: 5. This CDR3 comprises 13 residues. Germline assignment: CDR1 MNHNS and CDR2 SASEGT. The CDR3 region is CASRRQGATEAFF. The CDR3 DNA reads as TGTGCCAGCAGACGACAGGGCGCCACTGAAGCTTTCTTT.

By sample share, this clonotype is large. The gene calls are TRBV6-2 or TRBV6-3 and TRBJ2-1, with D uncertain. Trimming left V 2 bases short and J 0 bases short, with 5 bases between. The CDR3 totals 14 residues. CDR1 and CDR2 from the germline V gene are MNHEY and SVGEGT. The CDR3 coding sequence is TGTGCCAGCAGTTACCAGAGCTCCTACAATGAGCAGTTCTTC. Translation gives CASSYQSSYNEQFF.

This sequence joins TRBV7-8 and TRBJ2-5, with 7 bases matching TRBD2. Trimming cost V 5 bases and J 2 bases; bases outside gene matches: 8. The length of the CDR3 is 15 residues. Germline CDR1 reads SGHVS; CDR2 reads FQNEAQ. CDR3 sequence reads: CASSQRAGVQETQYF. Here the CDR3 DNA reads TGTGCCAGCAGCCAGCGGGCGGGGGTACAAGAGACCCAGTACTTC.

The CDR3 here is CASSRNQNTSGRPRETQYF. The CDR3 DNA reads TGTGCCAGCAGCCGGAATCAGAATACTAGCGGGAGGCCGCGGGAGACCCAGTACTTC. The genes are TRBV12-1 and TRBJ2-5; TRBD2 reflects the table's D call only, with no check against the DNA. TRBV12-1 is a documented pseudogene. The CDR3 length is 19 residues.

This sequence joins TRBV20-1 and TRBJ2-7, with D possibly called TRBD1 or TRBD2 (6 bases each). Germline lookup yields CDR1 DFQATT and CDR2 SNEGSKA (reference sequence). The length of the CDR3 is 13 residues. The DNA for the CDR3 is TGCAGCGCAAAAGTAGGGGGAGGCTACGAGCAGTACTTC. This codes for CSAKVGGGYEQYF.

This clonotype came up a few times. V and J are TRBV28 and TRBJ1-2, with 11 bases identical to TRBD1. The CDR3 has 15 amino acids. V gave up 4 bases and J gave up 7 bases; unmatched junction bases: 8. The germline V gene encodes CDR1 MDHEN and CDR2 SYDVKM. The CDR3, as DNA: TGTGCCAGCAGTTCTTCCCCGGGACAGGGGGGTGGCTACACCTTC. Its translation: CASSSSPGQGGGYTF.

This clonotype appeared once. The J gene is TRBJ1-4, the V gene TRBV6-5; weak D call: TRBD1 (5 bases). V dropped 0 bases and J dropped 7 bases, with 12 bases sitting between them. CDR1 and CDR2 from the germline V gene are MNHEY and SVGAGI. The CDR3 has 15 residues. The CDR3 nucleotides are TGTGCCAGCAGTTACTCACGGGGGGTTGGTGAAAAACTGTTTTTT. Protein product: CASSYSRGVGEKLFF.

Only a few counts were recorded for this clonotype. The CDR3 here is CASSLFQGGRWEQYF. CDR3 DNA sequence: TGTGCCAGCAGTTTATTTCAGGGGGGACGATGGGAGCAGTACTTC. The chain employs TRBV28 and TRBJ2-7, with TRBD1 as a possible D gene (7 bases). The CDR3 spans 15 residues. Germline assignment: CDR1 MDHEN and CDR2 SYDVKM. The germline V and J ends were trimmed by 1 base and 7 bases, with 17 bases remaining between them.

J is TRBJ2-7 and V is TRBV7-2; D perhaps matches TRBD2 (5 bases). CDR3 length equals 16 residues. The germline gives CDR1 SGHTA, CDR2 FQGNSA. Trimming took off 2 bases at V and 0 bases at J, with 14 bases between the two ends. CDR3 bases: TGTGCCAGCAGCTTAACGCTAGCTCTGAGCTCCTACGAGCAGTACTTC. Protein: CASSLTLALSSYEQYF.